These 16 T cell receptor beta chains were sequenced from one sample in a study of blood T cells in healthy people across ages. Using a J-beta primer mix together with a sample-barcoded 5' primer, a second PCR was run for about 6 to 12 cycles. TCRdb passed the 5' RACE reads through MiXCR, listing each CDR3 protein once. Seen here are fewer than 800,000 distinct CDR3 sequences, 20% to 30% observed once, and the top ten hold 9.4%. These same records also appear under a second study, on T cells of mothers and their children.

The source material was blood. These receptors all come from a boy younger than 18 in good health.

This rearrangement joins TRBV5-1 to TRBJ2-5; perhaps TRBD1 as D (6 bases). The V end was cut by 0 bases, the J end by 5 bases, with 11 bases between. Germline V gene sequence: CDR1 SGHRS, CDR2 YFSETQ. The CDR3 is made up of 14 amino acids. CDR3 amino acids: CASSLDLGAETQYF. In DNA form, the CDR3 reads TGCGCCAGCAGCTTGGATCTGGGGGCGGAGACCCAGTACTTC.

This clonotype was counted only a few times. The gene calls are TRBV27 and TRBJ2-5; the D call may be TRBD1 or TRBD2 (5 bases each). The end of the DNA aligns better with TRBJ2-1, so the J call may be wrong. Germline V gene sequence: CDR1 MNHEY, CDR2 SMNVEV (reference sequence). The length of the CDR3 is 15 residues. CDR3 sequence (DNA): TGTGCCAGCAGTTTATCGCTGGGGGAAAACAATGAGCAGTTCTTC. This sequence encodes CASSLSLGENNEQFF.

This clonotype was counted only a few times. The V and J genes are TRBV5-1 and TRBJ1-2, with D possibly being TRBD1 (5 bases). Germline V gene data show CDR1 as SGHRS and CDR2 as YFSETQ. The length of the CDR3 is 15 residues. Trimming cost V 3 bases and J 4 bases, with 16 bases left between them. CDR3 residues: CASSSGTGTAYGYTF. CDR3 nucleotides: TGCGCCAGCAGCTCCGGCACCGGGACCGCCTATGGCTACACCTTC.

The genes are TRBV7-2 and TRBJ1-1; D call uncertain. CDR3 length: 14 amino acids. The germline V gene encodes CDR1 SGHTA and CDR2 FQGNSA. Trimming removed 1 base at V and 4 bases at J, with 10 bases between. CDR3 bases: TGTGCCAGCAGCTTAGAGGCGGGCGGCACTGAAGCTTTCTTT. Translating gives CASSLEAGGTEAFF.

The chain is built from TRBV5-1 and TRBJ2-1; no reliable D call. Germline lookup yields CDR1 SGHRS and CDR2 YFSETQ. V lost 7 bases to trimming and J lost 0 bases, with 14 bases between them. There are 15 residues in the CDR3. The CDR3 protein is CASRTEPSSYNEQFF. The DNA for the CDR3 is TGCGCCAGCCGAACAGAACCGAGCTCCTACAATGAGCAGTTCTTC.

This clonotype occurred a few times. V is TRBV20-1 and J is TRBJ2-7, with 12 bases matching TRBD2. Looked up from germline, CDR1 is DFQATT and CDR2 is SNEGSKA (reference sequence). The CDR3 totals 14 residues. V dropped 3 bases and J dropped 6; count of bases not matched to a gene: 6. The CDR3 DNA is TGCAGTGCTAGGGACGGACTAGCGGGGATCGAGCAGTACTTC. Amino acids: CSARDGLAGIEQYF.

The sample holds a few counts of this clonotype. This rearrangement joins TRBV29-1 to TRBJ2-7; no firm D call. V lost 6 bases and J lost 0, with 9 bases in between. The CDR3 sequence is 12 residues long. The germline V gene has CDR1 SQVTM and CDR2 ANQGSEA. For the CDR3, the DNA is TGCAGCGTCATAAAACCCTCCTACGAGCAGTACTTC. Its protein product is CSVIKPSYEQYF.

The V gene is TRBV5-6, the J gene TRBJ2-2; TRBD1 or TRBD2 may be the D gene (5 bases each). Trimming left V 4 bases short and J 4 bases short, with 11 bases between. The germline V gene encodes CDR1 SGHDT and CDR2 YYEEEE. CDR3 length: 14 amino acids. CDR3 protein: CASSRGPTTGELFF. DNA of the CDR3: TGTGCCAGCAGCCGGGGACCAACCACCGGGGAGCTGTTTTTT. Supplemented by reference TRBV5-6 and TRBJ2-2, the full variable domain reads DAGVTQSPTHLIKTRGQQVTLRCSPKSGHDTVSWYQQALGQGPQFIFQYYEEEERQRGNFPDRFSGHQFPNYSSELNVNALLLGDSALYLCASSRGPTTGELFFGEGSRLTVL.

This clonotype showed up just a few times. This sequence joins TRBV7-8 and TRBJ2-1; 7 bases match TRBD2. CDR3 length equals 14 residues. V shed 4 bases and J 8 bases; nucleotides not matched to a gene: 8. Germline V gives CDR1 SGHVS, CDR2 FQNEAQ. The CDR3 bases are TGTGCCAGCAGCTGGGCCGGGACTACCGATGAGCAGTTCTTC. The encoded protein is CASSWAGTTDEQFF.

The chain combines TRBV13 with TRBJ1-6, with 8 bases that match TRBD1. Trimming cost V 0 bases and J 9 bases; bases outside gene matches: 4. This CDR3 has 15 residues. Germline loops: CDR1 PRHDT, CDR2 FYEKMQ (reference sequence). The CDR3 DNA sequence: TGTGCCAGCAGCTTAGGACAGGGGGTCGGTTCACCCCTCCACTTT. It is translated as CASSLGQGVGSPLHF.

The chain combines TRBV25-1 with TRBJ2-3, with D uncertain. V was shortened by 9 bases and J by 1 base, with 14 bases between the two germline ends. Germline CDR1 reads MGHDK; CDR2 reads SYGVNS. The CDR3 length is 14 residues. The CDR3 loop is CASSDFGRTDTQYF. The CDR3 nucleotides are TGTGCCAGTTCAGATTTTGGGCGCACAGATACGCAGTATTTT.

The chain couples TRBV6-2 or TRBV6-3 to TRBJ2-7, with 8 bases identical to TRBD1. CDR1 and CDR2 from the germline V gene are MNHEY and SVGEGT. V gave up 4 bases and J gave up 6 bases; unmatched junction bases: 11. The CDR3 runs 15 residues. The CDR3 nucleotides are TGTGCCAGCAGTTTTGAAGGACAGGGCGCCGGCGAGCAGTACTTC. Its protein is CASSFEGQGAGEQYF.

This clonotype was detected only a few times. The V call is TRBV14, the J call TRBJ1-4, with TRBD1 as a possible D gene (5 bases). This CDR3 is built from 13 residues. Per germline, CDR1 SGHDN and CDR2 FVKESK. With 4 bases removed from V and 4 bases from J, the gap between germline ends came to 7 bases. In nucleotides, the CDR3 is TGTGCCAGCAGCCGGGGGGTTAATGAAAAACTGTTTTTT. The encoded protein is CASSRGVNEKLFF.

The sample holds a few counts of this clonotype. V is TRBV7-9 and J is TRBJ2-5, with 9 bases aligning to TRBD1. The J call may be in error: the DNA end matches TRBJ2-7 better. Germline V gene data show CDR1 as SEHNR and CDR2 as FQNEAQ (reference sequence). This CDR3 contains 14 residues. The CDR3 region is CASSFSTGGYEQYF. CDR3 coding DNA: TGTGCCAGCAGCTTCTCGACAGGGGGTTACGAGCAGTACTTC.

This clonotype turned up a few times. CDR3 amino acids: CASNPTGSYNEQFF. The DNA for the CDR3 is TGTGCCAGCAACCCGACAGGCTCCTACAATGAGCAGTTCTTC. The chain uses TRBV7-2 and TRBJ2-1; a weak D match, TRBD1 (6 bases). Germline loops: CDR1 SGHTA, CDR2 FQGNSA. V shed 7 bases and J shed 0 bases, with 10 bases lying between them. This CDR3 is 14 amino acids long. Variable domain in full (rest from reference TRBV7-2 and TRBJ2-1): GAGVSQSPSNKVTEKGKDVELRCDPISGHTALYWYRQSLGQGLEFLIYFQGNSAPDKSGLPSDRFSAERTGGSVSTLTIQRTQQEDSAVYLCASNPTGSYNEQFFGPGTRLTVL.

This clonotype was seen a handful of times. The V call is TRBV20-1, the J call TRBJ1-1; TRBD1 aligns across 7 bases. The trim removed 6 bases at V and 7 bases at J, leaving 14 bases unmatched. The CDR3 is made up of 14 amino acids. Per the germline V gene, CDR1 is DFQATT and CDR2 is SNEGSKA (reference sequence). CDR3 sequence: CSAPMATGLIEAFF. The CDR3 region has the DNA TGCAGTGCCCCCATGGCGACAGGGCTAATTGAAGCTTTCTTT.